This entry lists 24 T cell receptor beta chains sequenced from one sample in a study of Ad26.COV2.S vaccination and SARS-CoV-2 variants. Stated treatment: some 20 received Ad26.COV2.S at low or high dose, single or two shots; 5 received placebo; per-sample allocation not given. Collection of samples fell on day 63 after the first vaccine or placebo injection. Sequencing used immunoSEQ multiplex PCR; TCRdb keeps in-frame clones, though not all of them. The data contain some 640,000 clones, roughly nine tenths of them singletons. The input for sequencing was peripheral blood, taken in a trial of Ad26.COV2.S vaccine versus placebo. The receptors shown here come from a person aged 18-65 years who received the Ad26.COV2.S COVID-19 vaccine or a placebo.

The chain is built from TRBV27 and TRBJ1-2; D ambiguous. CDR1 MNHEY and CDR2 SMNVEV come from the germline V gene (reference sequence). This CDR3 region has 14 residues. The ends were cut back, 2 bases at V and 5 bases at J, with 12 bases in the middle. Here the CDR3 DNA reads TGTGCCAGCAGTTTAACGGCAGAGACGTATGGCTACACCTTC. Translated: CASSLTAETYGYTF.

The rearrangement uses TRBV5-1 and TRBJ2-2, with 7 bases aligning to TRBD1. Per the germline V gene, CDR1 is SGHRS and CDR2 is YFSETQ. Trimming removed 3 bases from V and 5 bases from J; junction bases left unmatched: 7. The length of the CDR3 is 15 residues. CDR3 loop: CASSSRGPVTGELFF. The CDR3 DNA follows: TGCGCCAGCAGCTCAAGGGGGCCAGTTACCGGGGAGCTGTTTTTT.

Here the CDR3 DNA reads TGTGCCAGCAGCTTGGGACTAGCGTCTAGCACAGATACGCAGTATTTT. It translates to CASSLGLASSTDTQYF. V usage is TRBV11-2 and J usage is TRBJ2-3, with 10 bases matching TRBD2. The CDR3 is 16 residues long. The V gene's germline CDR1 is SGHAT and CDR2 FQNNGV. V lost 3 bases and J lost 0; bases outside the gene matches: 3. Together with reference TRBV11-2 and TRBJ2-3, the CDR3 gives the full variable domain: EAGVAQSPRYKIIEKRQSVAFWCNPISGHATLYWYQQILGQGPKLLIQFQNNGVVDDSQLPKDRFSAERLKGVDSTLKIQPAKLEDSAVYLCASSLGLASSTDTQYFGPGTRLTVL.

The V and J genes are TRBV20-1 and TRBJ1-5, with D uncertain. The V end was cut by 3 bases, the J end by 6 bases, with 18 bases between. This CDR3 comprises 15 residues. Germline V lookup: CDR1 DFQATT, CDR2 SNEGSKA (reference sequence). This CDR3 is CSASEARIGGQPQHF. For the CDR3, the DNA is TGCAGTGCTAGTGAAGCCCGGATTGGAGGTCAGCCCCAGCATTTT.

Points on this clone: The same CDR3 arises from other DNA sequences in this sample as well. The chain has TRBV5-4 and TRBJ2-7; 7 nucleotides agree with TRBD1. This CDR3 comprises 13 residues. The germline V gene has CDR1 SGHNT and CDR2 YYREEE (reference sequence). With 3 bases clipped from V and 2 bases from J, the junction kept 2 bases outside the gene matches. This chain's CDR3 is CASSWDRAYEQYF. In DNA form, the CDR3 reads TGTGCCAGCAGCTGGGACAGAGCCTACGAGCAGTACTTC.

CDR3 nucleotides: TGTGCCAGCAGCCAAGACAGGGACCAAGAGACCCAGTACTTC. It codes for CASSQDRDQETQYF. V gene TRBV7-9 combines with J gene TRBJ2-5, with 7 bases matching TRBD1. The germline gives CDR1 SEHNR, CDR2 FQNEAQ (reference sequence). The CDR3 covers 14 residues. After removal of 5 bases from V and 0 bases from J, the junction contained 3 bases not matched to a gene.

The CDR3 bases are TGTGCCAGCAGCTTGGAAGGACGGATTAACTATGGCTACACCTTC. This sequence encodes CASSLEGRINYGYTF. V and J are TRBV5-4 and TRBJ1-2; D is ambiguous. The length of the CDR3 is 15 residues. Germline CDR1 and CDR2: SGHNT and YYREEE (reference sequence). The ends were cut back, 0 bases at V and 1 base at J, with 10 bases in the middle.

The chain combines TRBV30 with TRBJ1-4; unclear D gene. This CDR3 is 13 amino acids long. V lost 0 bases and J lost 6, with 8 bases in between. Germline CDR1 is GTSNPN and CDR2 is SVGIG (reference sequence). The CDR3 DNA reads as TGTGCCTGGAGTGTACGCCGGGATGAAAAACTGTTTTTT. Protein sequence: CAWSVRRDEKLFF.

The J gene is TRBJ2-1, the V gene TRBV19; no reliable D call. The CDR3 spans 12 residues. In germline, CDR1 is LNHDA, CDR2 SQIVND (reference sequence). Trimming pared 5 bases from V and 5 bases from J, leaving 7 bases between. The CDR3 DNA reads as TGTGCCAGTAGTGAGGACCACAATGAGCAGTTCTTC. Its protein is CASSEDHNEQFF.

The chain links TRBV6-5 to TRBJ1-2; tentative D call: TRBD1 (5 bases). The germline V gene has CDR1 MNHEY and CDR2 SVGAGI. Trimming took off 0 bases at V and 5 bases at J, with 10 bases between the two ends. The CDR3 extends over 14 amino acids. The CDR3: CASSYSRERYGYTF. In DNA, the CDR3 is TGTGCCAGCAGTTACTCCAGGGAGAGGTATGGCTACACCTTC.

The chain employs TRBV5-1 and TRBJ2-7, with D possibly TRBD1 on 6 matching bases. Germline assignment: CDR1 SGHRS and CDR2 YFSETQ. This CDR3 contains 14 residues. V was clipped by 4 bases and J by 3 bases, with 14 bases between them. CDR3 sequence: CASSRDQGNYEQYF. The CDR3 DNA sequence: TGCGCCAGCAGCCGGGACCAGGGGAACTACGAGCAGTACTTC.

This clone was seen a single time. The chain carries TRBV30 and TRBJ2-1; TRBD2 matches 8 bases. CDR3 length: 15 residues. Trimming cost V 0 bases and J 2 bases; bases outside gene matches: 3. Per germline, CDR1 GTSNPN and CDR2 SVGIG (reference sequence). As DNA, the CDR3 is TGTGCCTGGAGTGTAAGCGGGAGTGCCTACAATGAGCAGTTCTTC. This translates into CAWSVSGSAYNEQFF.

The V call is TRBV30, the J call TRBJ2-3; TRBD2 matches 12 bases. CDR1 is GTSNPN, CDR2 SVGIG, per germline (reference sequence). V lost 4 bases to trimming and J lost 3 bases; unmatched junction nucleotides: 5. The length of the CDR3 is 15 residues. CDR3 loop: CAWTRLAGATDTQYF. In DNA, the CDR3 is TGTGCCTGGACCAGACTAGCGGGGGCAACAGATACGCAGTATTTT. Using reference TRBV30 and TRBJ2-3 for the parts outside the CDR3, the full variable domain is SQTIHQWPATLVQPVGSPLSLECTVEGTSNPNLYWYRQAAGRGLQLLFYSVGIGQISSEVPQNLSASRPQDRQFILSSKKLLLSDSGFYLCAWTRLAGATDTQYFGPGTRLTVL.

The chain recombines TRBV20-1 with TRBJ2-7; TRBD1 matches 9 bases. V lost 3 bases, J lost 4 bases, and 7 bases stayed unmatched. Germline V gives CDR1 DFQATT, CDR2 SNEGSKA (reference sequence). The CDR3 has 14 amino acids. The CDR3 bases are TGCAGTGCTAGTCCGGGACAGGGTCTGTACGAGCAGTACTTC. Amino acid sequence: CSASPGQGLYEQYF.

The genes are TRBV2 and TRBJ2-1; 10 bases align to TRBD2. The CDR3 contains 15 residues. The germline CDR1 and CDR2 sequences are SNHLY and FYNNEI. The V segment lost 10 bases and the J segment 4 bases; nucleotides outside the gene matches: 10. DNA of the CDR3: TGTGCCATCCAACCCCCTAGCGGGGGATACAATGAGCAGTTCTTC. Translation gives CAIQPPSGGYNEQFF.

The chain joins TRBV6-2 or TRBV6-3 to TRBJ2-1; 7 bases fit TRBD2. The V segment lost 0 bases and the J segment 7 bases; nucleotides outside the gene matches: 6. The V gene's germline CDR1 is MNHEY and CDR2 SVGEGT. CDR3 length equals 15 residues. CDR3 sequence: CASSYSGEGWNEQFF. For the CDR3, the DNA is TGTGCCAGCAGTTACTCGGGGGAGGGGTGGAATGAGCAGTTCTTC.

V and J are TRBV18 and TRBJ2-2, with 11 bases aligning to TRBD2. The CDR3 consists of 17 residues. Germline-derived CDR1 and CDR2 are KGHSH and LQKENI. With V trimmed by 3 bases and J by 0 bases, 3 bases remained unmatched. CDR3: CASSPLTSGANTGELFF. The CDR3 DNA is TGTGCCAGCTCACCGCTGACTAGCGGGGCGAACACCGGGGAGCTGTTTTTT.

V gene TRBV30 combines with J gene TRBJ1-3; tentative D call: TRBD1 (6 bases). The V and J ends lost 4 bases and 4 bases respectively, with 14 bases between them. The CDR3 is made up of 14 amino acids. Per germline, CDR1 GTSNPN and CDR2 SVGIG (reference sequence). CDR3 coding DNA: TGTGCCTGGAACTTTCGGGGGGCAGGAAACACCATATATTTT. As protein: CAWNFRGAGNTIYF.

This chain joins TRBV19 and TRBJ2-7; 8 nucleotides match TRBD2. With 1 base clipped from V and 2 bases from J, the junction kept 4 bases outside the gene matches. This CDR3 region has 15 residues. CDR1 and CDR2 from the germline V gene are LNHDA and SQIVND (reference sequence). CDR3 coding DNA: TGTGCCAGTAGTATAGCCGTCGGGGGGGCCTACGAGCAGTACTTC. Translation gives CASSIAVGGAYEQYF.

A single count supports this clone. The gene calls are TRBV4-2 and TRBJ2-2, with 7 bases matching TRBD2. J lost 5 bases, V lost 0 bases, and 9 bases had no gene match. The length of the CDR3 is 17 residues. Germline values: CDR1 LGHNA, CDR2 YNFKEQ. The chain's CDR3 is CASSQEWAGVKTGELFF. The DNA for the CDR3 is TGTGCCAGCAGCCAAGAATGGGCGGGGGTAAAGACCGGGGAGCTGTTTTTT.

The chain uses TRBV6-2 or TRBV6-3 and TRBJ2-1, with 8 bases lining up with TRBD2. Germline V lookup: CDR1 MNHEY, CDR2 SVGEGT. CDR3 length equals 15 residues. V lost 2 bases, J lost 6 bases, and 6 bases stayed unmatched. The CDR3 sequence: CASSYAGLVSNEQFF. The CDR3 nucleotides are TGTGCCAGCAGTTACGCGGGACTAGTAAGCAATGAGCAGTTCTTC.

In DNA form, the CDR3 reads TGTGCCAGCAGCTCATTCGGGGTATCCTACAATGAGCAGTTCTTC. The encoded protein is CASSSFGVSYNEQFF. The J gene is TRBJ2-1, the V gene TRBV7-2, with a tentative D call TRBD2 (5 bases). The CDR3 is made up of 15 amino acids. Germline V CDR1 and CDR2: SGHTA, FQGNSA. Trimming removed 4 bases from V and 1 base from J, with 11 bases in between.

J is TRBJ1-5 and V is TRBV30; D call uncertain. The CDR3 has 14 amino acids. V was pared by 3 bases and J by 7 bases, with 16 bases between. Germline CDR1 reads GTSNPN; CDR2 reads SVGIG (reference sequence). The CDR3 spells CAWSPDYTQQPQHF. In DNA, the CDR3 is TGTGCCTGGAGCCCAGACTATACCCAACAGCCCCAGCATTTT.

V is TRBV21-1 and J is TRBJ2-3; the table calls TRBD1, which could not be checked here. TRBV21-1 is marked as a pseudogene. The CDR3 has 13 amino acids. CDR3 residues: CASRPGGEDTQYF. CDR3 nucleotides: TGTGCCAGCCGGCCAGGGGGCGAAGATACGCAGTATTTT.